The present T cell receptor beta chain was sequenced within a study of T cell repertoires in cytomegalovirus infection. Study summary: Shared public TCR beta signatures pointed to both CMV infection and a matching HLA type.

With regard to this clonotype: Its antigen remains unidentified.

V was shortened by 5 bases and J by 13 bases, with 17 bases between the two germline ends. The V gene's germline CDR1 is SGHVS and CDR2 FQNEAQ. CDR3 length equals 12 residues. TCRdb passed the reads through MiXCR, listing each CDR3 protein once. The sample carries about a million distinct CDR3 sequences, more than 25% recorded once. The starting material was cultured CD8+ T cells from PBMCs, obtained from culture after CMV antigen stimulation. The source of this sequence is a human donor in good health (CMV status not recorded). Some clones in this sample may be carry-over from other donors' samples. The chain links TRBV7-8 to TRBJ2-5; D may be TRBD1 or TRBD2 (5 bases each). Here the CDR3 reads CASSKAQGASYF. The CDR3 DNA is TGTGCCAGCAGCAAAGCCCAGGGAGCATCGTACTTC.